Shown below are 6 T cell receptor beta chains from a single sample sequenced in a study of identical twins. TCRdb passed the 5' RACE reads through MiXCR, listing each CDR3 protein once. The sample consists of about 480,000 distinct CDR3 sequences, approximately 14% of them appearing once. This same sample was also taken into another study, of yellow fever vaccine responses in identical twins.

The sequenced sample consisted of CD4+ T cells sorted from blood. Every receptor here comes from a woman aged 18-30 years in good health.

This rearrangement joins TRBV6-5 to TRBJ1-1; D unresolved. The V gene lost 0 bases and the J gene lost 5 bases, with 10 bases spanning the gap. The CDR3 length is 14 residues. From germline, CDR1 is MNHEY and CDR2 SVGAGI. This CDR3 is CASSYSELGTEAFF. In DNA, the CDR3 is TGTGCCAGCAGTTACTCGGAACTTGGGACTGAAGCTTTCTTT.

This clonotype was counted a few times. This chain links TRBV6-2 or TRBV6-3 with TRBJ2-5, with D hard to call. This CDR3 is 14 amino acids long. Trimming left V 2 bases short and J 2 bases short, with 9 bases between. Germline values: CDR1 MNHEY, CDR2 SVGEGT. CDR3: CASSYVRIQETQYF. The DNA for the CDR3 is TGTGCCAGCAGTTACGTCCGCATTCAAGAGACCCAGTACTTC.

The chain joins TRBV19 to TRBJ2-7; unclear D gene. V gave up 3 bases and J gave up 0 bases, with 6 bases separating them. The CDR3 consists of 13 residues. The germline gives CDR1 LNHDA, CDR2 SQIVND (reference sequence). CDR3 amino acids: CASSIGYSYEQYF. CDR3 coding DNA: TGTGCCAGTAGTATTGGCTACTCCTACGAGCAGTACTTC.

The V gene is TRBV6-5, the J gene TRBJ2-1, with D perhaps matching TRBD1 (6 bases). The CDR3 sequence is 14 residues long. In germline, CDR1 is MNHEY, CDR2 SVGAGI. Trimming shortened V by 2 bases and J by 2 bases, and 7 bases separated the two germline ends. CDR3 region: CASSYDRTYNEQFF. The CDR3 nucleotides are TGTGCCAGCAGTTACGACAGGACCTACAATGAGCAGTTCTTC.

This clonotype was found once. J is TRBJ2-1 and V is TRBV10-3; 12 nucleotides match TRBD2. Trimming took 7 bases from V and 10 from J; bases not matched to a gene: 8. This CDR3 has 14 amino acids. Germline V gives CDR1 ENHRY, CDR2 SYGVKD. The DNA for the CDR3 is TGTGCCATCACTTCTAGCGGGGGGGCCGGGGAGCAGTTCTTC. It translates to CAITSSGGAGEQFF.

This clonotype occurred a few times. J is TRBJ2-1 and V is TRBV19; D unresolved. This CDR3 is 15 amino acids long. Trimming removed 3 bases from V and 2 bases from J, with 11 bases in between. Germline CDR1 and CDR2: LNHDA and SQIVND (reference sequence). This CDR3 reads CASSIARLAYNEQFF. The CDR3 DNA reads TGTGCCAGTAGTATCGCCCGGCTAGCCTACAATGAGCAGTTCTTC.